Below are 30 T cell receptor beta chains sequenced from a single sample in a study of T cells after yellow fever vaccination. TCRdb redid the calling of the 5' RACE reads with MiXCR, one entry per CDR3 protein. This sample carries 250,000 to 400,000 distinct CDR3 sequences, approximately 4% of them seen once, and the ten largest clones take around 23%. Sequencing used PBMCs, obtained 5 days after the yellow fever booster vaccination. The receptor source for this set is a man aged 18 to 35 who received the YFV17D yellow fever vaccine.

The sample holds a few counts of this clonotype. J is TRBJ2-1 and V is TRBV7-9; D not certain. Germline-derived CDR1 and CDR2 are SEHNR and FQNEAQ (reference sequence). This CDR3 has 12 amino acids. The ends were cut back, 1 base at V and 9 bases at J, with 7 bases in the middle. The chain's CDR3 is CASSLVAVEQFF. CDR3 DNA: TGTGCCAGCAGCTTAGTGGCCGTTGAGCAGTTCTTC. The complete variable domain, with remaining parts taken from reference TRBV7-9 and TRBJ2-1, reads DTGVSQNPRHKITKRGQNVTFRCDPISEHNRLYWYRQTLGQGPEFLTYFQNEAQLEKSRLLSDRFSAERPKGSFSTLEIQRTEQGDSAMYLCASSLVAVEQFFGPGTRLTVL.

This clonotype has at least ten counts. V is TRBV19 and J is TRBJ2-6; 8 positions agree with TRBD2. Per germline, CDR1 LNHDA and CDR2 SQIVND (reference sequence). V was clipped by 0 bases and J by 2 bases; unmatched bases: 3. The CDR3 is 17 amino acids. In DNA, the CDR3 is TGTGCCAGTAGTATAGACTACGGGGGGGCTGGGGCCAACGTCCTGACTTTC. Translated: CASSIDYGGAGANVLTF.

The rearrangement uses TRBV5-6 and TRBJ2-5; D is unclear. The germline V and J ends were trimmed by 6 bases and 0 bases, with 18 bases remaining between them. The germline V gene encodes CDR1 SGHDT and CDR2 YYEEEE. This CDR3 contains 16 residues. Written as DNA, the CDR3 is TGTGCCAGCAAGCTTGCGCTTTTGGGGTACCAAGAGACCCAGTACTTC. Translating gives CASKLALLGYQETQYF.

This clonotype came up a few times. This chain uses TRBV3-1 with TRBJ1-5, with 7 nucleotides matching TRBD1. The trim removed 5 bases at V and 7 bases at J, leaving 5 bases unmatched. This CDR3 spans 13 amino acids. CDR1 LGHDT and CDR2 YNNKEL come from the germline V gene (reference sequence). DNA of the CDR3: TGTGCCAGCAGCGCCACAGGGGAACAGCCCCAGCATTTT. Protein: CASSATGEQPQHF.

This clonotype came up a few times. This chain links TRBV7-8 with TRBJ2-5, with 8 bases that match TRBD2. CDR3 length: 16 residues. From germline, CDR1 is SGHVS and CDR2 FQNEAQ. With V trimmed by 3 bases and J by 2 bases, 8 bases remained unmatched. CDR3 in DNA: TGTGCCAGCAGCTTCAGGCGGGGGGCCGGGCAAGAGACCCAGTACTTC. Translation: CASSFRRGAGQETQYF.

The CDR3 sequence is CASSEGQIMDYGYTF. The DNA for the CDR3 is TGTGCCAGCAGTGAGGGACAGATCATGGACTATGGCTACACCTTC. V and J are TRBV12-3 or TRBV12-4 and TRBJ1-2, with 7 positions matching TRBD1. J gave up 3 bases and V 5 bases, and 9 bases lay outside the gene matches. CDR3 size: 15 residues.

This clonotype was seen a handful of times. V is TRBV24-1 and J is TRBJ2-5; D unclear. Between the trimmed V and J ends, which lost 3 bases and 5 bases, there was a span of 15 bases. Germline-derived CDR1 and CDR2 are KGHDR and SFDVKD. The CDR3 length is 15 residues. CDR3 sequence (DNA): TGTGCCACCAGTGATACCGCGTCGGGTACGGAGACCCAGTACTTC. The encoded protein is CATSDTASGTETQYF.

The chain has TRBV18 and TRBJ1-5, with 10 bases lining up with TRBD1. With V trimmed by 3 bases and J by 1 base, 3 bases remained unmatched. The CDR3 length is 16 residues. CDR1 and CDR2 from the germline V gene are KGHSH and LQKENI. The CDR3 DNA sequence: TGTGCCAGCTCACCTTGGGACAGGGGAAGCAATCAGCCCCAGCATTTT. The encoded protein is CASSPWDRGSNQPQHF. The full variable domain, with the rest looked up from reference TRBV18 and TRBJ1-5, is NAGVMQNPRHLVRRRGQEARLRCSPMKGHSHVYWYRQLPEEGLKFMVYLQKENIIDESGMPKERFSAEFPKEGPSILRIQQVVRGDSAAYFCASSPWDRGSNQPQHFGDGTRLSIL.

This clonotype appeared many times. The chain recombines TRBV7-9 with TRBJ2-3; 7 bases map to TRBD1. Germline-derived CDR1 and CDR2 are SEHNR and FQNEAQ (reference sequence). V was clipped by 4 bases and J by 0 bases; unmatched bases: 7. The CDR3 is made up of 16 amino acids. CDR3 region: CASSSSGTVSTDTQYF. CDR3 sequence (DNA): TGTGCCAGCAGCTCCTCCGGGACAGTGAGCACAGATACGCAGTATTTT.

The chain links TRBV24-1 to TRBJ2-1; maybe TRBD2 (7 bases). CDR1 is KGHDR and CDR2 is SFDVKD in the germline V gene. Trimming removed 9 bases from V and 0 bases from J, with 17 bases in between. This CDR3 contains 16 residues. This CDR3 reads CATGPRGGPSYNEQFF. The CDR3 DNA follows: TGTGCCACCGGACCGCGCGGGGGCCCCTCCTACAATGAGCAGTTCTTC.

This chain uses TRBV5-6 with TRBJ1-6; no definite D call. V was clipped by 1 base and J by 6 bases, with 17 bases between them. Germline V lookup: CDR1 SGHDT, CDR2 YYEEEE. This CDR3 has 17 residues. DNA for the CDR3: TGTGCCAGCAGCTTGCCCCTCCCCGAACAGTCTAATTCACCCCTCCACTTT. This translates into CASSLPLPEQSNSPLHF.

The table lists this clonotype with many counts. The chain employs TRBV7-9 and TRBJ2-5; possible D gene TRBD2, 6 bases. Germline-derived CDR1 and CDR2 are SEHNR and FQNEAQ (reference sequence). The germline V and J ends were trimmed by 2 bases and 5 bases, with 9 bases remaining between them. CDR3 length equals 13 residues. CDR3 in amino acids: CASSLISGETQYF. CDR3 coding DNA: TGTGCCAGCAGCTTAATCAGCGGGGAGACCCAGTACTTC.

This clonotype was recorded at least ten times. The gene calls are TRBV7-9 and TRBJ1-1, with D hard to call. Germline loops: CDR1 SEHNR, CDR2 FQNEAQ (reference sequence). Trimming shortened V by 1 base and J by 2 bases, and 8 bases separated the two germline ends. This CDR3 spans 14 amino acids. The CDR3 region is CASSLETTNTEAFF. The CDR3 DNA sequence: TGTGCCAGCAGCTTAGAAACAACAAACACTGAAGCTTTCTTT.

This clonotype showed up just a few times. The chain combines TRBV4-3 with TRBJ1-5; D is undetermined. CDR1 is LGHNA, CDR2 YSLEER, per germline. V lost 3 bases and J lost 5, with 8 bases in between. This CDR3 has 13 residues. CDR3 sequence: CASSQYVDQPQHF. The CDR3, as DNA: TGCGCCAGCAGCCAGTATGTAGATCAGCCCCAGCATTTT.

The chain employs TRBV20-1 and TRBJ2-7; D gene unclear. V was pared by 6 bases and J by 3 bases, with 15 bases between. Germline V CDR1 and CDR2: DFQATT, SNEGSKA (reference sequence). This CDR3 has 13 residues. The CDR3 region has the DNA TGCAGTGCCTTGAGGCAGGCTAGCTACGAGCAGTACTTC. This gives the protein CSALRQASYEQYF.

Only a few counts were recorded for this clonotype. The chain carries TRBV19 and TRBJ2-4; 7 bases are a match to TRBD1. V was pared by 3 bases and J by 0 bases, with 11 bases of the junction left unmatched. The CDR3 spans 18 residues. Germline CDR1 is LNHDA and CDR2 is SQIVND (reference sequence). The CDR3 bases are TGTGCCAGTAGTATCGGGACGGGACAGTTAGCAGCCAAAAACATTCAGTACTTC. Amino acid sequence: CASSIGTGQLAAKNIQYF.

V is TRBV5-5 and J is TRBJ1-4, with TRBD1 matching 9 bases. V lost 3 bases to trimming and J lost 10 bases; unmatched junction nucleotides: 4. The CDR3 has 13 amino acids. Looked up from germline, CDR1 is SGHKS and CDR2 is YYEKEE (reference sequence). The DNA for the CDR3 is TGTGCCAGCAGCTGGGGACAGGGAGGAAAACTGTTTTTT. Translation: CASSWGQGGKLFF.

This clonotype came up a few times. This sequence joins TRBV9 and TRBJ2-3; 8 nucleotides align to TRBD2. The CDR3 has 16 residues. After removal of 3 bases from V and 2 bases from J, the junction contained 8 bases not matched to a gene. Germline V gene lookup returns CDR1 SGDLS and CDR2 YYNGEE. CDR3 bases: TGTGCCAGCAGCGGGGGAAGCGGGGGCCTCACAGATACGCAGTATTTT. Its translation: CASSGGSGGLTDTQYF.

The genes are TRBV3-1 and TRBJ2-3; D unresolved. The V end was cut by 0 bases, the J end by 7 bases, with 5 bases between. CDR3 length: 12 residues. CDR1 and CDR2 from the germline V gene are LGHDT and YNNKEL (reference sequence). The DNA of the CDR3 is TGTGCCAGCAGCCAAGATGCCTATACGCAGTATTTT. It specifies CASSQDAYTQYF.

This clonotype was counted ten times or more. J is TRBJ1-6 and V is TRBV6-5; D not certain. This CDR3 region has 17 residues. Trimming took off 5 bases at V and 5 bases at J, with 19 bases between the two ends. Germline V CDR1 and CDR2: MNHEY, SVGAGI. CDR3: CASSETGAYVDNSPLHF. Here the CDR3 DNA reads TGTGCCAGCAGTGAGACCGGAGCTTATGTCGATAATTCACCCCTCCACTTT.

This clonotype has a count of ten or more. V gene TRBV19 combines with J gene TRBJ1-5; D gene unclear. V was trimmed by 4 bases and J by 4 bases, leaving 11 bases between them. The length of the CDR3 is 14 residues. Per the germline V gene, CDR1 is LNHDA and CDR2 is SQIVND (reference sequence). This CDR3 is CASSTSASNQPQHF. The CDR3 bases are TGTGCCAGTAGTACATCGGCCTCTAATCAGCCCCAGCATTTT. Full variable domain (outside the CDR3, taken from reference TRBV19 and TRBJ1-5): DGGITQSPKYLFRKEGQNVTLSCEQNLNHDAMYWYRQDPGQGLRLIYYSQIVNDFQKGDIAEGYSVSREKKESFPLTVTSAQKNPTAFYLCASSTSASNQPQHFGDGTRLSIL.

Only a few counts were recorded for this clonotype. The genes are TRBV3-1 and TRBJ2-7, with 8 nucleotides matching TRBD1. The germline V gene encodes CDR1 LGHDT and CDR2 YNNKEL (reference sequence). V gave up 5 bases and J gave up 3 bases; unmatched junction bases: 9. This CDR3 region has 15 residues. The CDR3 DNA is TGTGCCAGCAGCTCACAGGGGGTACCTCTCTACGAGCAGTACGTC. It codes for CASSSQGVPLYEQYV.

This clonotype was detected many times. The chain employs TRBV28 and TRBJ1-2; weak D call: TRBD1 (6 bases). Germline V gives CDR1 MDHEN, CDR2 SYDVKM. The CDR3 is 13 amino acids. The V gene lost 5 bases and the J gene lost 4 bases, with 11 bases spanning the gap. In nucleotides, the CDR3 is TGTGCCAGCAGTGGGGACAATCCCTATGGCTACACCTTC. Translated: CASSGDNPYGYTF.

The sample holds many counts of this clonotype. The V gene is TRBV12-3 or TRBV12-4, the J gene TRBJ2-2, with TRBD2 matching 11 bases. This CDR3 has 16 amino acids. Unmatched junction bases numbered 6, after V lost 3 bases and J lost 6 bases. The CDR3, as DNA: TGTGCCAGCAGTTTGCTAGCGGGGGGAAATGCCGGGGAGCTGTTTTTT. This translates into CASSLLAGGNAGELFF.

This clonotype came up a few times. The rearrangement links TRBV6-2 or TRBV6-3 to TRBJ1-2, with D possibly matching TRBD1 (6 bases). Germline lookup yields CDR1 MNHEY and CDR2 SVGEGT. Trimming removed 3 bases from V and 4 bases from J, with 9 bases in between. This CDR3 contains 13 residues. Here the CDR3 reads CASSYDRIYGYTF. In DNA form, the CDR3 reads TGTGCCAGCAGTTATGACAGGATCTATGGCTACACCTTC.

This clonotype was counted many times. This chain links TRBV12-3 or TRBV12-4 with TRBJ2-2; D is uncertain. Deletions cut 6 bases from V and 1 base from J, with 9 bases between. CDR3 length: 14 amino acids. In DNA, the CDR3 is TGTGCCAGCAGCCCGTTTGTGAACACCGGGGAGCTGTTTTTT. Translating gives CASSPFVNTGELFF.

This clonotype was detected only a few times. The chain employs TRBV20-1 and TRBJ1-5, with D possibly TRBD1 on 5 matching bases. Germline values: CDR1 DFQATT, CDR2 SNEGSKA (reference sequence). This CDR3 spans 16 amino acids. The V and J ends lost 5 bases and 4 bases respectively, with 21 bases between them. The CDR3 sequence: CSARRPPQASNQPQHF. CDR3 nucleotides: TGCAGTGCTCGGAGACCCCCACAGGCCTCTAATCAGCCCCAGCATTTT.

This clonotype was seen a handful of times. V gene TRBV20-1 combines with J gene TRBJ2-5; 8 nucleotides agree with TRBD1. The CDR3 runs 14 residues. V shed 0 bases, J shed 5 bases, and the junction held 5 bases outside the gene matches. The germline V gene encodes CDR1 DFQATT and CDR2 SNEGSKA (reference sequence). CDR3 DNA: TGCAGTGCTAGAGAGCGCAGGGGGCTGGAGACCCAGTACTTC. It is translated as CSARERRGLETQYF.

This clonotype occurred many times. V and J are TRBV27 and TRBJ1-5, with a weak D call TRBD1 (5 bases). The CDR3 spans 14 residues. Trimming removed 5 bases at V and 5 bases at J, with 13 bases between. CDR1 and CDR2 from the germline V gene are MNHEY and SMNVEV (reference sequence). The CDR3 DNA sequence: TGTGCCAGCAGTCACCCGGGGGGGGATCAGCCCCAGCATTTT. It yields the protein CASSHPGGDQPQHF.

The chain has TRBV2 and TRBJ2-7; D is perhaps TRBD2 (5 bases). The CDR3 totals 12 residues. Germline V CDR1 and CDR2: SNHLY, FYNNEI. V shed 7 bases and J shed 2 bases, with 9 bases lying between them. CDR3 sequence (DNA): TGTGCCAGCACCGCGGGCCCCTACGAGCAGTACGTC. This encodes CASTAGPYEQYV.